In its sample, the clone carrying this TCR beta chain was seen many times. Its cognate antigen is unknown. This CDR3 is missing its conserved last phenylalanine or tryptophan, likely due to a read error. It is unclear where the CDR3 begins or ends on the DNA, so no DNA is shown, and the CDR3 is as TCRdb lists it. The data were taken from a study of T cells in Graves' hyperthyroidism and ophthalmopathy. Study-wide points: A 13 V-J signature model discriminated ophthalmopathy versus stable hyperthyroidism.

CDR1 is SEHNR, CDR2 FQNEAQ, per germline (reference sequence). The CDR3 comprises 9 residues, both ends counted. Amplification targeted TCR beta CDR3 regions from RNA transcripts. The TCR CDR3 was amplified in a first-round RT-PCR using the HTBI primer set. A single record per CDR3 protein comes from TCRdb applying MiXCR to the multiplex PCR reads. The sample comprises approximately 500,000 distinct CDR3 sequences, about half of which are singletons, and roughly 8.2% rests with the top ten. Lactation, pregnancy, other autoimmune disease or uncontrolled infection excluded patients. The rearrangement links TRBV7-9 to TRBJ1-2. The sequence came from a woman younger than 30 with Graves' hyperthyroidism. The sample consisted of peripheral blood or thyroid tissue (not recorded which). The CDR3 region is CASSRPAGQ.